What follows are 26 T cell receptor beta chains derived from one specimen sequenced in a study of CD4 T cell repertoires in COVID-19. Assay used: immunoSEQ multiplex PCR; TCRdb lists only in-frame clones, some missing. The table has more than 65,000 clones, around 82% seen once; the top ten hold roughly 0.6%. The sample consisted of CD4+ T cells from peripheral blood, taken after recovery from COVID-19. The receptors were gathered from a human donor who had COVID-19.

The chain recombines TRBV28 with TRBJ1-2; 8 bases line up with TRBD1. This CDR3 has 14 residues. Trimming cost V 5 bases and J 4 bases; bases outside gene matches: 6. CDR1 MDHEN and CDR2 SYDVKM come from the germline V gene. CDR3 bases: TGTGCCAGCAGTAGCTACAGGGGGATCTATGGCTACACCTTC. Translated: CASSSYRGIYGYTF.

The V and J genes are TRBV6-6 and TRBJ1-1; 8 bases align to TRBD1. J lost 3 bases, V lost 8 bases, and 5 bases had no gene match. This CDR3 has 13 amino acids. From germline, CDR1 is MNHNY and CDR2 SVGAGI (reference sequence). The chain's CDR3 is CASFQGAYTEAFF. The CDR3 nucleotides are TGTGCCAGCTTTCAGGGGGCCTACACTGAAGCTTTCTTT.

The chain joins TRBV10-3 to TRBJ2-4; 12 bases align to TRBD2. From germline, CDR1 is ENHRY and CDR2 SYGVKD. This CDR3 region has 20 residues. J was trimmed by 0 bases and V by 2 bases; bases with no gene match: 11. In DNA form, the CDR3 reads TGTGCCATCAGTGAGACACCGTTGCTAGCGGGAGGGCCAGCCAAAAACATTCAGTACTTC. Protein sequence: CAISETPLLAGGPAKNIQYF.

The chain employs TRBV6-5 and TRBJ1-1; TRBD1 agrees at 8 bases. The ends lost 7 bases at V and 7 bases at J; junction bases unmatched: 8. Germline V lookup: CDR1 MNHEY, CDR2 SVGAGI. This CDR3 region has 13 residues. CDR3 nucleotides: TGTGCCAGCAAGGGACAGGATACTTTTGAAGCTTTCTTT. Translation gives CASKGQDTFEAFF.

The chain joins TRBV6-5 to TRBJ1-1; 7 positions match TRBD1. V trimming: 1 base; J trimming: 9 bases; junction bases outside the gene matches: 5. Germline CDR1 and CDR2: MNHEY and SVGAGI. The CDR3 runs 13 residues. The CDR3 is CASSYLNRGKAFF. The CDR3 region has the DNA TGTGCCAGCAGTTACTTGAACAGGGGAAAAGCTTTCTTT.

The chain links TRBV11-1 to TRBJ1-1; tentatively, D is TRBD1 (5 bases). Trimming took 2 bases from V and 1 from J, leaving 8 bases between them. The CDR3 length is 14 residues. Germline assignment: CDR1 SGHAT and CDR2 FQDESV (reference sequence). The CDR3 DNA sequence: TGTGCCAGCAGCTTATCAGGGTCGAACACTGAAGCTTTCTTT. It yields the protein CASSLSGSNTEAFF.

This chain links TRBV18 with TRBJ1-5; TRBD1 agrees at 9 bases. The germline gives CDR1 KGHSH, CDR2 LQKENI. V lost 5 bases and J lost 2; bases outside the gene matches: 16. The CDR3 runs 19 residues. CDR3 region: CASSLFQPGQGYGNQPQHF. The CDR3 DNA sequence: TGTGCCAGCTCATTATTTCAACCGGGACAGGGTTACGGCAATCAGCCCCAGCATTTT.

The table lists this clone with a few counts. This chain links TRBV7-2 with TRBJ2-7; TRBD2 matches at 10 bases. Germline V CDR1 and CDR2: SGHTA, FQGNSA. The CDR3 is 17 amino acids. The junction had 10 bases not matched to a gene; V was cut back by 3 bases and J by 2 bases. As DNA, the CDR3 is TGTGCCAGCAGCTTTAGCGGGGGGCCCCGGGCTACCTACGAGCAGTACTTC. It specifies CASSFSGGPRATYEQYF.

The genes are TRBV18 and TRBJ2-1, with D uncertain. CDR3 size: 13 residues. Between the trimmed V and J ends, which lost 3 bases and 5 bases, there was a span of 8 bases. Germline CDR1 reads KGHSH; CDR2 reads LQKENI. The chain's CDR3 is CASSPPADNEQFF. For the CDR3, the DNA is TGTGCCAGCTCACCCCCTGCGGACAATGAGCAGTTCTTC. Together with reference TRBV18 and TRBJ2-1, the CDR3 gives the full variable domain: NAGVMQNPRHLVRRRGQEARLRCSPMKGHSHVYWYRQLPEEGLKFMVYLQKENIIDESGMPKERFSAEFPKEGPSILRIQQVVRGDSAAYFCASSPPADNEQFFGPGTRLTVL.

This chain connects TRBV7-3 to TRBJ2-7; 8 bases agree with TRBD1. The CDR3 extends over 15 amino acids. Germline V lookup: CDR1 SGHTA, CDR2 FQGTGA. Trimming took 2 bases from V and 6 from J; bases not matched to a gene: 9. The CDR3 loop is CASSLSGTGRLEQYF. The CDR3, as DNA: TGTGCCAGCAGCTTATCCGGGACAGGCCGCCTCGAGCAGTACTTC.

The chain couples TRBV3-1 (or the pseudogene TRBV3-2) to TRBJ2-3, with D perhaps matching TRBD1 or TRBD2 (5 bases each). The germline gives CDR1 LGHDT, CDR2 YNNKEL (reference sequence). The CDR3 totals 16 residues. Trimming stripped 1 base from V and 9 bases from J, with 20 bases between. The DNA for the CDR3 is TGTGCCAGCAGCCAAGGGGGTGGATGGGGGTTTCGGACGCAGTATTTT. It encodes CASSQGGGWGFRTQYF.

The chain couples TRBV25-1 to TRBJ2-1, with 7 bases that match TRBD2. The trim removed 4 bases at V and 6 bases at J, leaving 6 bases unmatched. This CDR3 spans 14 amino acids. Germline assignment: CDR1 MGHDK and CDR2 SYGVNS. The DNA of the CDR3 is TGTGCCAGCAGTGCCGAGACTAGCCGCAATGAGCAGTTCTTC. It yields the protein CASSAETSRNEQFF.

This clone has more than one count but fewer than ten. The V gene is TRBV3-1 (or the pseudogene TRBV3-2), the J gene TRBJ2-3; no clear D. Trimming stripped 3 bases from V and 1 base from J, with 5 bases between. The CDR3 has 13 residues. Germline V lookup: CDR1 LGHDT, CDR2 YNNKEL (reference sequence). CDR3 nucleotide sequence: TGTGCCAGCAGCCAGGGCGGCACAGATACGCAGTATTTT. It yields the protein CASSQGGTDTQYF.

The chain recombines TRBV12-5 with TRBJ2-5, with 11 bases lining up with TRBD2. V gave up 5 bases and J gave up 5 bases; unmatched junction bases: 10. The CDR3 is 16 residues long. The germline gives CDR1 LGHNT, CDR2 FRNRAP. The CDR3 sequence is CASGPPVAGGPETQYF. The CDR3 bases are TGTGCTAGTGGTCCCCCTGTAGCGGGGGGGCCGGAGACCCAGTACTTC.

The chain joins TRBV12-3 or TRBV12-4 to TRBJ2-1; D is unclear. The V end lost 7 bases, the J end lost 6 bases, and 13 bases lay between the germline ends. CDR3 length: 13 residues. Here the CDR3 DNA reads TGTGCCAGCACCCCTGAGGTGATCAATGAGCAGTTCTTC. It translates to CASTPEVINEQFF.

J is TRBJ2-7 and V is TRBV10-3; TRBD1 agrees at 8 bases. Trimming at V came to 8 bases and at J to 6 bases, leaving 3 bases not matched to a gene. Germline CDR1 and CDR2: ENHRY and SYGVKD. This CDR3 has 11 residues. This CDR3 is CAIQTGVEQYF. CDR3 DNA sequence: TGTGCCATCCAGACAGGGGTCGAGCAGTACTTC.

V and J are TRBV19 and TRBJ2-7, with 7 bases identical to TRBD2. CDR3 size: 14 residues. With V trimmed by 10 bases and J by 1 base, 10 bases remained unmatched. Germline V gene data show CDR1 as LNHDA and CDR2 as SQIVND (reference sequence). The CDR3 DNA follows: TGTGCCACCAAGAAGACTAGCTCATCCTACGAGCAGTACTTC. Translation gives CATKKTSSSYEQYF.

The gene calls are TRBV7-2 and TRBJ1-2, with D possibly being TRBD1 (5 bases). Deletions cut 1 base from V and 4 bases from J, with 7 bases between. Germline V gene sequence: CDR1 SGHTA, CDR2 FQGNSA. This CDR3 is built from 13 residues. As DNA, the CDR3 is TGTGCCAGCAGCTTAGGACAGATCTATGGCTACACCTTC. It is translated as CASSLGQIYGYTF. The full variable domain, completed using reference TRBV7-2 and TRBJ1-2, is GAGVSQSPSNKVTEKGKDVELRCDPISGHTALYWYRQSLGQGLEFLIYFQGNSAPDKSGLPSDRFSAERTGGSVSTLTIQRTQQEDSAVYLCASSLGQIYGYTFGSGTRLTVV.

The chain is built from TRBV2 and TRBJ1-5; D is undetermined. The CDR3 has 15 residues. Germline V CDR1 and CDR2: SNHLY, FYNNEI. V gave up 6 bases and J gave up 2 bases, with 14 bases separating them. CDR3 region: CASSRTPDGNQPQHF. The CDR3, as DNA: TGTGCCAGCAGCCGTACTCCCGACGGCAATCAGCCCCAGCATTTT.

CDR3 sequence reads: CASTQNSGGPGEQFF. DNA for the CDR3: TGTGCCAGCACCCAAAATAGCGGGGGGCCCGGAGAGCAGTTCTTC. The chain uses TRBV7-2 and TRBJ2-1, with 10 bases aligning to TRBD2. With V trimmed by 7 bases and J by 10 bases, 13 bases remained unmatched. Germline CDR1 reads SGHTA; CDR2 reads FQGNSA. The CDR3 contains 15 residues. Filled out from reference TRBV7-2 and TRBJ2-1, the complete variable domain reads GAGVSQSPSNKVTEKGKDVELRCDPISGHTALYWYRQSLGQGLEFLIYFQGNSAPDKSGLPSDRFSAERTGGSVSTLTIQRTQQEDSAVYLCASTQNSGGPGEQFFGPGTRLTVL.

The V gene is TRBV25-1, the J gene TRBJ2-7, with 7 positions matching TRBD2. In germline, CDR1 is MGHDK, CDR2 SYGVNS. Unmatched junction bases numbered 15, after V lost 6 bases and J lost 7 bases. The CDR3 is made up of 15 amino acids. The CDR3 protein is CASSQWGGSSREQYF. CDR3 coding DNA: TGTGCCAGCAGCCAGTGGGGCGGGAGCTCGAGAGAGCAGTACTTC.

The gene calls are TRBV7-9 and TRBJ2-2; either TRBD1 or TRBD2 may fit D (5 bases each). The CDR3 is 15 residues long. Looked up from germline, CDR1 is SEHNR and CDR2 is FQNEAQ (reference sequence). Trimming cost V 2 bases and J 5 bases, with 12 bases left between them. In nucleotides, the CDR3 is TGTGCCAGCAGCTTAATGGGGGTCAATACCGGGGAGCTGTTTTTT. It translates to CASSLMGVNTGELFF. Full variable domain (outside the CDR3, taken from reference TRBV7-9 and TRBJ2-2): DTGVSQNPRHKITKRGQNVTFRCDPISEHNRLYWYRQTLGQGPEFLTYFQNEAQLEKSRLLSDRFSAERPKGSFSTLEIQRTEQGDSAMYLCASSLMGVNTGELFFGEGSRLTVL.

The V gene is TRBV28, the J gene TRBJ1-1; tentative D call: TRBD1 (6 bases). The germline V and J ends were trimmed by 7 bases and 5 bases, with 17 bases remaining between them. The CDR3 runs 14 residues. In germline, CDR1 is MDHEN, CDR2 SYDVKM. The CDR3 sequence is CASTIRGGRTEAFF. The CDR3 nucleotides are TGTGCCAGCACCATACGAGGGGGACGGACTGAAGCTTTCTTT.

The chain employs TRBV4-1 and TRBJ1-5; TRBD1 agrees at 9 bases. Germline trimming cut 6 bases from V and 0 bases from J; bases unmatched to any gene: 9. The CDR3 is made up of 17 amino acids. The V gene's germline CDR1 is MGHRA and CDR2 YSYEKL. CDR3 amino acids: CASSLDRGDHSNQPQHF. The CDR3 DNA follows: TGCGCCAGCAGTCTTGACAGGGGGGACCATAGCAATCAGCCCCAGCATTTT.

This clone was seen a single time. J is TRBJ1-1 and V is TRBV4-1, with D perhaps matching TRBD1 (5 bases). V was shortened by 1 base and J by 1 base, with 16 bases between the two germline ends. From germline, CDR1 is MGHRA and CDR2 YSYEKL. The CDR3 length is 17 residues. The chain's CDR3 is CASSQVESRARNTEAFF. The CDR3 DNA reads as TGCGCCAGCAGCCAAGTCGAATCCAGGGCAAGGAACACTGAAGCTTTCTTT.

V gene TRBV5-1 combines with J gene TRBJ1-1, with D possibly being TRBD1 (6 bases). Germline V lookup: CDR1 SGHRS, CDR2 YFSETQ. V was pared by 4 bases and J by 5 bases, with 15 bases between. There are 14 residues in the CDR3. This chain's CDR3 is CASSPEGGDTEAFF. DNA for the CDR3: TGCGCCAGCAGCCCCGAAGGGGGGGATACTGAAGCTTTCTTT.